One T cell receptor beta chain is described in this entry. There is no known antigen for this receptor. Base quality data are lacking; no much larger clone is found one base away. The protocol used for the library was the immunoSEQ multiplex PCR assay. The multiplex PCR relied on a mix of 60 forward primers for TCR Vbeta segments and 13 reverse primers for TCR Jbeta segments. Amplification of the CDR3 region of rearranged TCR beta genes was performed with a multiplex PCR assay on genomic DNA. The amplified TCR beta libraries were sequenced on the Illumina HiSeq System as 87-base-pair reads. The study's own analysis went as follows. In a later analysis, roughly 80 million unique TCR beta chains were counted across the approximately 670 repertoires, and roughly 10 million of these chains were shared by at least two donors. A nearest-neighbor algorithm error-corrected the raw reads and collapsed the reads into unique sequences, merging closely related sequences to remove PCR and sequencing errors. CDR3 sequences were aligned to IMGT reference sequences to assign V, D and J gene segments. Each retained sequence needed at least a six-nucleotide match to both a V gene segment and a J gene segment. A rearrangement counted as productive if the CDR3 had no stop codons and remained in frame with V and J, and every other rearrangement counted as non-productive. CDR3 was defined according to IMGT convention as the region running from the second conserved V-encoded cysteine to the conserved J-encoded phenylalanine. Sequences without an unambiguous match to a single V gene segment were excluded from the earlier analysis of 450 to 750 of the donors. An earlier analysis of about 600 of the donors called V segments functional above 56.7% productive rearrangements and segregating when the between-donor standard deviation exceeded 5%. A statistical classification framework was built for diagnosing cytomegalovirus status from the catalog of TCR beta chain sequences. V and J gene assignment, in a later analysis, came from comparing TCR nucleotide sequences with IMGT/GENE-DB human TR gene sequences. In a later analysis, CDR3 sequences and most-parsimonious VDJ recombination scenarios were assigned using the TCRdist pipeline. A later analysis defined each TCR beta chain by its CDR3 amino acid sequence plus V-gene family, and excluded reads lacking a unique V-gene family. As a way to deal with suspected cross-contamination and a sequencing artifact, a later analysis dropped roughly 600 nucleotide sequences that were highly shared and had low generation probability. In a later analysis, a clonal expansion index for each public chain was calculated from normalized within-repertoire ranks of inferred template counts. In a later analysis, generation probabilities were computed using a VDJ recombination model fitted to out-of-frame rearrangements, and the results were checked against IGoR. In a later analysis, TCR-TCR, TCR-HLA and TCR-CMV co-occurrence was scored with hypergeometric tests, and a repertoire-size bias correction was applied to TCR pairs. In a later analysis, false discovery rates were estimated by permuting HLA or CMV assignments 20 times. In a later analysis, co-occurring TCRs were grouped using DBSCAN, and TCRdist sequence similarity was added for clustering within HLA-allele-positive subsets. Co-occurrence clustering excluded repertoires with fewer than 30,000 or more than 120,000 public chains, plus five with anomalous nucleotide sharing. TCRdb holds this immuneACCESS table with in-frame rearrangements only. Some clones are missing; in checked studies, unresolved V genes explain under half, and the rest has no known cause. V, J and clone size are those of that table, while D and trimming were read from the DNA. In all, the sample holds 170,000 or so clones, and around four fifths of those were seen once. The top ten clonotypes cover approximately 1.5% of the sample.

The sample comes from a study of cytomegalovirus exposure and HLA in healthy donors (dated by TCRdb to 2017 to 2019). Turning to the overall study: According to an earlier analysis of several hundred of the donors, about 180 million T cells yielded 95 million to 140 million unique TCR beta sequences and 276 Gb of sequence data. An early release covering roughly 600 HLA-typed donors comprised roughly 300 gigabases of sequencing data and tens of millions of unique TCR sequences. The genetic ancestry cluster associated with self-reported Caucasian donors included about 81% of the roughly 410 genotyped donors. The aim of the study was to test whether cataloging public T cell receptors could identify signatures of past pathogen exposure. The T cell repertoires of under 700 subjects were profiled by immunosequencing and related to cytomegalovirus serostatus. In addition to the first cohort of 666 subjects, a separate validation cohort of approximately 130 different subjects was used. High-throughput TCR immunosequencing, statistical association of individual TCRs with disease status, and machine learning were combined to predict cytomegalovirus infection status. In a later analysis, previously published TCR beta repertoires from about 640 donors were re-analyzed and high-resolution HLA genotyping was added so that TCR occurrence patterns could be studied. Rather than using new phenotypic data, the later analysis identified candidate immune exposures from TCR beta sequences and from how often those sequences occurred across donors. In an earlier analysis of several hundred of the donors, high-throughput TCR beta sequencing was used to judge whether each TCR beta V gene segment behaved as functional or pseudogenic. Alongside the repertoire data, information on donor age, sex, ethnicity and CMV serostatus was compiled. In a later genetic analysis, genome-wide SNP genotypes for about 65% of the 666 donors were used, and that subset was treated as a discovery cohort. Every discovery cohort repertoire had been produced on one sequencing platform. HLA typing included class I and class II loci at four-digit resolution. The number of donors typed differed by locus, with roughly 629-640 for A, B, C, DRB1 and DQB1, approximately 500 for DQA1, some 570 for DPA1, and some 440 for DPB1. Four to six DR-DQ haplotypes were handled as single units for association and clustering because linkage in the cohort was strong. Among 398 genotyped donors of the cohort, an average of approximately 240,000 unique TCR beta nucleotide sequences were sequenced per donor, around 20% of them non-productive.

Paper-wide results and their limitations: CMV serostatus was the only immune exposure information available for the cohort. An association between a missense DCLRE1C variant and V-gene and J-gene trimming of TCR beta chains was found in a later genetic analysis and replicated in an independent cohort. A further reported finding was that TCR beta sequences accurately predicted the HLA-A and HLA-B alleles for most subjects in the first cohort. A later analysis found that TCR association rates varied across HLA loci, with DRB1 alleles showing the most associated TCRs and HLA-C alleles the fewest. Strong co-occurrence of HLA alleles, especially DR and DQ, made assigning TCR associations to individual alleles difficult. In both the original and validation cohorts, the classifier was reported to diagnose cytomegalovirus status with high specificity and sensitivity. An earlier analysis of around 600 of the donors showed that most TCR beta V segments appeared in productive rearrangements either about 87% or about 30% of the time, which broadly matched IMGT annotations. Because HLA typing was unavailable for some donors at each locus, only the typed subset was used in association tests. According to a later genetic analysis, donors in an Asian-associated ancestry cluster had fewer N-insertions in productive TCRs than the approximately 670-donor mean. In this cohort, only TCR beta chains were sequenced, and detectable features were limited by the absence of alpha or paired-chain data. In vitro tests confirmed that a few of the cytomegalovirus-associated TCR beta chains recognize cytomegalovirus antigens. A later analysis reported that several top co-occurrence clusters appeared linked to parvovirus B19, influenza, CMV and Epstein-Barr virus. Most CMV-associated TCR beta chains appeared to be HLA-restricted in a later analysis, and the HLA associations seemed to be driven largely by CMV exposure. In a later analysis, HLA-associated TCR beta chains showed more clonal expansion and lower generation probabilities than non-associated chains that were equally common. Roughly uniform sequencing depth across donors was assumed in presence/absence analyses, although this assumption may not hold. Linkage disequilibrium might explain the correlated functional status among segregating V segments, but an unknown experimental factor could not be excluded. The authors suggested that the approach could potentially be extended to other disease states and immunological phenotypes. In the study, about 150 TCR beta chains were listed as associated with cytomegalovirus. At a false discovery rate of 0.05, a later analysis linked under 20,000 TCR beta sequences to specific HLA alleles. Because counts were too low, seventeen rarely observed V segments, including chromosome 9 orphons, were excluded from the earlier analysis of some 540 of the donors. Across donors, most TCR sequences were observed very rarely, whereas some public TCRs were present in many individuals. A cluster of highly shared sequence variants was judged likely to represent a technical artifact of the sequencing pipeline. The 87-base-pair reads could not distinguish some IMGT-functional V segments, including TRBV6-2 and TRBV6-3, so those segments were excluded.

The cohort comprised 666 healthy bone marrow donors. Cohort members were all nominally healthy when sampled, although unrecorded immune exposures were likely present. The donor tested CMV seropositive and was one of the 289 seropositive cohort members. A peripheral blood sample was provided by each donor, and peripheral blood mononuclear cells were used for TCR beta sequencing. The Qiagen DNeasy Blood Extraction Kit was used to extract genomic DNA from the blood cell samples. Trimming takes 1 base from V and 4 bases from J, and the germline ends sit 11 bases apart. As encoded in the germline V gene (reference sequence), CDR1 is LNHNV while CDR2 is YYDKDF. Inclusive of the bounding cysteine and phenylalanine, the CDR3 is 15 residues long. This entry keeps only the CDR3 DNA: 45 bases, framed from base 1.

Input material: PBMCs. This TCR derives from a woman in her twenties or thirties in good health and CMV-seropositive. The chain is encoded by TRBV15 joined to TRBJ2-1; matching of 6 bases hints at TRBD1 as the D gene. The CDR3 loop reads CATSRAQGQYNEQFF. The DNA sequence follows: TGTGCCACCAGCAGAGCTCAGGGGCAGTACAATGAGCAGTTCTTC.